The T cell receptor (beta chain) under discussion was sequenced for a study of blood T cell repertoires in COVID-19. The CDR3 consists of 12 residues. Germline CDR1 MNHEY, CDR2 SVGAGI. The J segment lost 2 bases and the V segment lost 7 bases, leaving 1 base of the junction unmatched. The assay was immunoSEQ multiplex PCR, and TCRdb's table has in-frame clones only and misses some. This table has approximately 260,000 clones, roughly 89% appearing once. Sequencing input: peripheral blood. The chain is built from TRBV6-5 and TRBJ1-2, with TRBD1 matching 7 bases. The receptor was derived from a woman aged 55-75 years with COVID-19, enrolled during active disease. The CDR3 loop is CASKGANYGYTF. In nucleotides, the CDR3 is TGTGCCAGCAAGGGGGCGAACTATGGCTACACCTTC.